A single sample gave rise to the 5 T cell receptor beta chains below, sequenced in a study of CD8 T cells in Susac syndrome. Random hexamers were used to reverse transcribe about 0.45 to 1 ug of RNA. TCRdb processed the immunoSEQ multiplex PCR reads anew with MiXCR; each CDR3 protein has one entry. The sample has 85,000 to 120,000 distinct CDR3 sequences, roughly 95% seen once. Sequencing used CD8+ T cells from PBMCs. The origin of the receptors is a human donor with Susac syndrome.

For the CDR3, the DNA is TGTGCCAGCAGCCACGAGGTAGCAAGCCTGGGTGGGGCCAACGTCCTGACTTTC. This codes for CASSHEVASLGGANVLTF. The chain combines TRBV14 with TRBJ2-6; D call uncertain. CDR1 is SGHDN and CDR2 is FVKESK in the germline V gene. V lost 3 bases and J lost 3, with 18 bases in between. This CDR3 spans 18 amino acids.

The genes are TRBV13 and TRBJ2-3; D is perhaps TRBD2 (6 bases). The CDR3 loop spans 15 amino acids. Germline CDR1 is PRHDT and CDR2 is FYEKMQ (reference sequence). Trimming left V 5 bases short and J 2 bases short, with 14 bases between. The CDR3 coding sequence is TGTGCCAGCAGCCTAGTCCGGGGGTCCACAGATACGCAGTATTTT. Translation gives CASSLVRGSTDTQYF.

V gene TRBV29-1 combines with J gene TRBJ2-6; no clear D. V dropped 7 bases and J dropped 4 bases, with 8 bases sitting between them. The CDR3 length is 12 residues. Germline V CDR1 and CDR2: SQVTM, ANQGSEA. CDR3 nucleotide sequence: TGCAGCGCCATAGGCGGGGCCAACGTCCTGACTTTC. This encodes CSAIGGANVLTF.

The CDR3 here is CASSSPGPPPREQYF. The CDR3 region has the DNA TGCGCCAGCAGCTCCCCGGGACCCCCACCTAGGGAGCAGTACTTC. V is TRBV5-1 and J is TRBJ2-7; possibly TRBD1 or TRBD2 for D (5 bases each). CDR1 SGHRS and CDR2 YFSETQ come from the germline V gene. This CDR3 spans 15 amino acids. V lost 3 bases to trimming and J lost 7 bases, with 20 bases between them.

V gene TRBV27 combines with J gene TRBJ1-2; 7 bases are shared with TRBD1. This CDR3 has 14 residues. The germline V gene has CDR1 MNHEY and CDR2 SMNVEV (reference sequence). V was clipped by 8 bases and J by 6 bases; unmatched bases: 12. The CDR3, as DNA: TGTGCCAGCGGGGAGACAGGGACCTCCCATGGCTACACCTTC. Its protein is CASGETGTSHGYTF.